This entry features one T cell receptor (beta chain) sequence. The antigen is undetermined. This entry belongs to a study of chemoradiotherapy in HPV16-positive cancers. Study-wide context: Candidate HPV-specific clones and shared TCR motifs came from two HPV16-positive patients.

The repertoire was sequenced with immunoSEQ multiplex PCR; TCRdb's copy has only in-frame clones and lacks some. The data hold approximately 9,200 clones, with roughly four fifths observed a single time. The CDR3 loop spans 15 amino acids. V was clipped by 7 bases and J by 2 bases, with 18 bases between them. Germline V gives CDR1 SNHLY, CDR2 FYNNEI. Regarding the study as a whole: Candidate HPV-specific clones and E7-related TCR motifs grew in tumor during treatment. Better recurrence-free survival went with HPV-responsive T-cell expansion in HPV16-positive patients.

The starting material was tumor tissue, obtained from a patient who underwent chemoradiotherapy. The receptor comes from a human donor with HPV-associated anogenital cancer. The chain is built from TRBV2 and TRBJ2-7; tentatively, D is TRBD1 or TRBD2 (5 bases each). DNA for the CDR3: TGTGCCAGCACCCTCGAGGGGCTGCGCGCCTACGAGCAGTACTTC. Its translation is CASTLEGLRAYEQYF.